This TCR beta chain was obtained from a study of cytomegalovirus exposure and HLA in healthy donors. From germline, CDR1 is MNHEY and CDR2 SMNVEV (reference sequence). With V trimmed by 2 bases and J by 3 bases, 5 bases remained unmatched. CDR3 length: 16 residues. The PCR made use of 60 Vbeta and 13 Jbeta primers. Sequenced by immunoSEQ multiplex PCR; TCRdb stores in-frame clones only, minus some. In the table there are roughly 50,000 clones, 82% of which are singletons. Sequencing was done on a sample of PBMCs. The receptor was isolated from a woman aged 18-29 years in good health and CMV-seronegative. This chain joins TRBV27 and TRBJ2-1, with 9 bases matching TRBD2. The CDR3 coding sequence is TGTGCCAGCAGTTTAAGCGGGACTAGCCTCTACAATGAGCAGTTCTTC. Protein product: CASSLSGTSLYNEQFF.